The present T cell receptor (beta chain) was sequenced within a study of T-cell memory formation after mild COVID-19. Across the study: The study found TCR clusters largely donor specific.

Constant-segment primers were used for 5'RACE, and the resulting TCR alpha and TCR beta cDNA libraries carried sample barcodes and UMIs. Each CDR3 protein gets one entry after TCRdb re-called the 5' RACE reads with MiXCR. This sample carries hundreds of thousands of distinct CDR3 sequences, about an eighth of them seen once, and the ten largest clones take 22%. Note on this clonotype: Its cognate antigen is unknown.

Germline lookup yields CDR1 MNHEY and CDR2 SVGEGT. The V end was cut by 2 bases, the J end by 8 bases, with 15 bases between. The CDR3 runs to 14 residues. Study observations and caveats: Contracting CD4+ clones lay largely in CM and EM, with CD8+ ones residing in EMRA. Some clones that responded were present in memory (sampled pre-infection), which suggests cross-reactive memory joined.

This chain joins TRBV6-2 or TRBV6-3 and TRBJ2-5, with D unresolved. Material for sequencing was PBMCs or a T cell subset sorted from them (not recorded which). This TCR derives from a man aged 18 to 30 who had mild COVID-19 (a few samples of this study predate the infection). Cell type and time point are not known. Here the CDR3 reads CASSYPQWKITQYF. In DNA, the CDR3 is TGTGCCAGCAGTTACCCACAGTGGAAGATCACCCAGTACTTC.